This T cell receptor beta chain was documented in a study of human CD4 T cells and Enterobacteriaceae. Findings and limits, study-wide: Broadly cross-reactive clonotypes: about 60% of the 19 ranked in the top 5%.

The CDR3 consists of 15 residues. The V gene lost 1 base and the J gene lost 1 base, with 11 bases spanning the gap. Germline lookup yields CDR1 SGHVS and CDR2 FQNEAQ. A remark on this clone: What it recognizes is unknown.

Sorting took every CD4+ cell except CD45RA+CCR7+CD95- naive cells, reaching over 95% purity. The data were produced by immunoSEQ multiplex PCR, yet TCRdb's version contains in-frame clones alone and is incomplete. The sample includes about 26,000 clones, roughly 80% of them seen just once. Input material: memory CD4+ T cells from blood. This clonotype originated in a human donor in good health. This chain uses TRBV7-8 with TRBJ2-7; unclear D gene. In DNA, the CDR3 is TGTGCCAGCAGCTTAGGTAACACTGGGTCCTACGAGCAGTACTTC. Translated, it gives CASSLGNTGSYEQYF.